Reported below is one T cell receptor beta chain. Its specificity is unknown. The data are from a study of cytomegalovirus exposure and HLA in healthy donors. Study-wide context: Per a later analysis, the roughly 670 first-cohort and some 130 validation repertoires shared one platform. Notes on the study in general: Cytomegalovirus association was listed for roughly 160 TCR beta chains. Using the classifier, cytomegalovirus status was reportedly diagnosed with high specificity and sensitivity. Despite most TCR sequences being rare, some public TCRs occurred in many donors.

The CDR3 sequence is 14 residues long. Trimming took off 2 bases at V and 0 bases at J, with 9 bases between the two ends. The germline V gene encodes CDR1 SGDLS and CDR2 YYNGEE. Repertoires were generated with immunoSEQ multiplex PCR, while TCRdb's copy carries only in-frame clones and drops some. The sample has over 85,000 clones; 85% to 90% are singletons. This TCR was sampled from a woman in her twenties or thirties in good health and CMV-seropositive. J is TRBJ2-7 and V is TRBV9, with D unresolved. The specimen sequenced was PBMCs. The CDR3 reads CASSVSPSSYEQYF. The CDR3 DNA sequence: TGTGCCAGCAGCGTGTCTCCGAGCTCCTACGAGCAGTACTTC.